Following are 24 T cell receptor beta chains from one sample sequenced in a study of shared clonotypes between healthy human individuals. Clones were read by immunoSEQ multiplex PCR, and TCRdb kept only the in-frame ones, dropping some. The sample contains approximately 2,300,000 clones, 92% of which appear only once. Sequencing used naive CD4+ T cells from PBMCs. The sample's subset: CD45RA+ positively selected. These TCRs come from a young man in good health. Some clones in this sample may be carry-over from other donors' samples.

The chain has TRBV19 and TRBJ1-5, with D perhaps TRBD1 (6 bases). The germline CDR1 and CDR2 sequences are LNHDA and SQIVND (reference sequence). The CDR3 is 15 amino acids. V lost 10 bases to trimming and J lost 10 bases, with 26 bases between them. The CDR3 DNA sequence: TGTGCCACCTCAGAAGACCGGGACATATCGTACCCCCAGCATTTT. Translating gives CATSEDRDISYPQHF.

The V call is TRBV7-2, the J call TRBJ1-1; a possible D gene is TRBD1 (5 bases). This CDR3 comprises 14 residues. Germline CDR1 is SGHTA and CDR2 is FQGNSA. V shed 0 bases and J shed 4 bases, with 9 bases lying between them. In DNA, the CDR3 is TGTGCCAGCAGCTTAGCGCCAGGGCGCACTGAAGCTTTCTTT. Translating gives CASSLAPGRTEAFF.

The chain joins TRBV28 to TRBJ2-7; D is uncertain. This CDR3 spans 15 amino acids. The germline V gene encodes CDR1 MDHEN and CDR2 SYDVKM. V shed 8 bases and J shed 1 base, with 18 bases lying between them. The CDR3 loop reads CASYVGNGPSYEQYF. In DNA, the CDR3 is TGTGCCAGCTACGTAGGAAACGGGCCGTCCTACGAGCAGTACTTC. Supplemented by reference TRBV28 and TRBJ2-7, the full variable domain reads DVKVTQSSRYLVKRTGEKVFLECVQDMDHENMFWYRQDPGLGLRLIYFSYDVKMKEKGDIPEGYSVSREKKERFSLILESASTNQTSMYLCASYVGNGPSYEQYFGPGTRLTVT.

This chain joins TRBV5-1 and TRBJ2-2; TRBD2 aligns across 10 bases. Germline CDR1 is SGHRS and CDR2 is YFSETQ. V lost 3 bases and J lost 4; bases outside the gene matches: 9. The CDR3 extends over 17 amino acids. The CDR3 DNA sequence: TGCGCCAGCAGCTACCAGACTAGCGGGTTTCCCACCGGGGAGCTGTTTTTT. Translating it yields CASSYQTSGFPTGELFF.

This clone was seen once. V is TRBV29-1 and J is TRBJ2-7, with D maybe TRBD1 (6 bases). Germline loops: CDR1 SQVTM, CDR2 ANQGSEA. The CDR3 runs 14 residues. V was clipped by 6 bases and J by 4 bases, with 19 bases between them. For the CDR3, the DNA is TGCAGCGTGCAGTATCAGGGGCGTGGGTACGAGCAGTACTTC. This gives the protein CSVQYQGRGYEQYF.

The V and J genes are TRBV29-1 and TRBJ1-2; D is unclear. V was cut by 7 bases and J by 3 bases, with 12 bases left in between. Per the germline V gene, CDR1 is SQVTM and CDR2 is ANQGSEA. The CDR3 length is 12 residues. CDR3 residues: CSGALGDYGYTF. The CDR3 DNA is TGCAGCGGGGCCCTGGGAGACTATGGCTACACCTTC.

As for this clone: Other DNA sequences in the sample encode the same CDR3. The chain is built from TRBV5-1 and TRBJ2-3; no definite D call. Between the trimmed V and J ends, which lost 4 bases and 3 bases, there was a span of 9 bases. CDR1 SGHRS and CDR2 YFSETQ come from the germline V gene. The CDR3 sequence is 13 residues long. The CDR3 nucleotides read TGCGCCAGCAGCGCGGTCCCTACAGATACGCAGTATTTT. Its translation: CASSAVPTDTQYF.

J is TRBJ2-3 and V is TRBV5-4; D call uncertain. V lost 0 bases to trimming and J lost 1 base, with 6 bases between them. From germline, CDR1 is SGHNT and CDR2 YYREEE (reference sequence). The CDR3 consists of 14 residues. The DNA for the CDR3 is TGTGCCAGCAGCTTGGTGCTTCGCACAGATACGCAGTATTTT. Protein: CASSLVLRTDTQYF.

This clone showed up just once. The V gene is TRBV6-5, the J gene TRBJ1-2; D is undetermined. Germline V CDR1 and CDR2: MNHEY, SVGAGI. The ends were cut back, 2 bases at V and 7 bases at J, with 11 bases in the middle. The CDR3 consists of 13 residues. For the CDR3, the DNA is TGTGCCAGCAGTTACGGTCGTAGGTCTGGCTACACCTTC. As protein: CASSYGRRSGYTF.

The CDR3 bases are TGTGCCTGGAGCCTCGAGGACTGGCCCGACTATGGCTACACCTTC. Protein product: CAWSLEDWPDYGYTF. The rearrangement links TRBV30 to TRBJ1-2; D gene unclear. Trimming stripped 3 bases from V and 3 bases from J, with 17 bases between. Germline V gene data show CDR1 as GTSNPN and CDR2 as SVGIG (reference sequence). The CDR3 runs 15 residues.

The CDR3 sequence is CASSTAWGAGGYNEQFF. The CDR3 nucleotides read TGTGCCAGCAGCACCGCCTGGGGCGCGGGAGGGTACAATGAGCAGTTCTTC. The gene calls are TRBV7-9 and TRBJ2-1; 9 bases agree with TRBD2. V shed 5 bases, J shed 4 bases, and the junction held 12 bases outside the gene matches. Germline CDR1 is SEHNR and CDR2 is FQNEAQ (reference sequence). The CDR3 sequence is 17 residues long.

The gene calls are TRBV4-2 and TRBJ2-4; TRBD2 matches at 9 bases. Germline trimming cut 1 base from V and 8 bases from J; bases unmatched to any gene: 9. The CDR3 sequence is 16 residues long. Germline CDR1 LGHNA, CDR2 YNFKEQ. CDR3 in amino acids: CASSQGLNSGSDIQYF. CDR3 in DNA: TGTGCCAGCAGCCAAGGTCTGAATAGCGGGAGTGACATTCAGTACTTC.

This clone was recorded only once. The V gene is TRBV19, the J gene TRBJ2-4, with TRBD1 matching 9 bases. The J segment lost 8 bases and the V segment lost 8 bases, leaving 10 bases of the junction unmatched. Germline V gene data show CDR1 as LNHDA and CDR2 as SQIVND (reference sequence). The CDR3 is 14 residues long. The DNA for the CDR3 is TGTGCCAGTGGACCGGGACAGGGCGTATACATTCAGTACTTC. Amino acid sequence: CASGPGQGVYIQYF.

V usage is TRBV7-3 and J usage is TRBJ2-5; possibly TRBD1 or TRBD2 for D (6 bases each). The CDR3 contains 12 residues. CDR1 SGHTA and CDR2 FQGTGA come from the germline V gene. V shed 5 bases and J shed 6 bases, with 10 bases lying between them. The CDR3 protein is CASSLGGQTQYF. Here the CDR3 DNA reads TGTGCCAGCAGCCTAGGGGGGCAGACCCAGTACTTC.

The CDR3: CASSSKNAPGVNYGYTF. CDR3 sequence (DNA): TGTGCCAGCAGTTCCAAAAACGCCCCAGGGGTGAACTATGGCTACACCTTC. The chain couples TRBV28 to TRBJ1-2, with D tentatively TRBD1 (6 bases). V lost 4 bases and J lost 2, with 20 bases in between. The germline CDR1 and CDR2 sequences are MDHEN and SYDVKM. The CDR3 is 17 amino acids.

Points on this clone: Within the sample, other DNA sequences also encode this same CDR3. V usage is TRBV18 and J usage is TRBJ1-5, with 9 bases that match TRBD1. The CDR3 is made up of 14 amino acids. V lost 6 bases, J lost 5 bases, and 5 bases stayed unmatched. CDR1 KGHSH and CDR2 LQKENI come from the germline V gene. For the CDR3, the DNA is TGTGCCAGCTCTCCGACAGGGGGGGATCAGCCCCAGCATTTT. It translates to CASSPTGGDQPQHF.

The J gene is TRBJ2-1, the V gene TRBV28, with D perhaps matching TRBD1 or TRBD2 (5 bases each). Trimming stripped 6 bases from V and 5 bases from J, with 23 bases between. CDR1 is MDHEN and CDR2 is SYDVKM in the germline V gene. The CDR3 is 17 amino acids. DNA for the CDR3: TGTGCCAGCAGCGGGGCGGAGGCGCGGGCACCGGACAATGAGCAGTTCTTC. Its protein is CASSGAEARAPDNEQFF.

This sequence joins TRBV5-5 and TRBJ2-1, with D possibly TRBD2 on 6 matching bases. The V gene's germline CDR1 is SGHKS and CDR2 YYEKEE (reference sequence). The ends were cut back, 1 base at V and 1 base at J, with 12 bases in the middle. The CDR3 runs 16 residues. The CDR3 loop reads CASSLLGSGSYNEQFF. In DNA, the CDR3 is TGTGCCAGCAGCTTGCTCGGCAGCGGGTCCTACAATGAGCAGTTCTTC.

Written as DNA, the CDR3 is TGTGCCAGCGCCTTAGCGGTCAGCACAGATACGCAGTATTTT. Translation: CASALAVSTDTQYF. The chain employs TRBV6-1 and TRBJ2-3; D is possibly TRBD2 (6 bases). Trimming stripped 8 bases from V and 0 bases from J, with 12 bases between. The CDR3 length is 14 residues. Germline V gene sequence: CDR1 MNHNS, CDR2 SASEGT.

The rearrangement uses TRBV14 and TRBJ2-7; D is uncertain. The germline V gene has CDR1 SGHDN and CDR2 FVKESK. This CDR3 spans 13 amino acids. Trimming left V 5 bases short and J 7 bases short, with 15 bases between. CDR3 sequence: CASSWSGSREQYF. The CDR3, as DNA: TGTGCCAGCAGCTGGTCCGGATCGCGAGAGCAGTACTTC.

J is TRBJ2-3 and V is TRBV5-1; D tentatively reads TRBD1 or TRBD2 (5 bases each). This CDR3 spans 14 amino acids. CDR1 and CDR2 from the germline V gene are SGHRS and YFSETQ. Trimming stripped 4 bases from V and 2 bases from J, with 11 bases between. This CDR3 reads CASSVGRFTDTQYF. The CDR3 region has the DNA TGCGCCAGCAGCGTGGGACGGTTCACAGATACGCAGTATTTT.

V gene TRBV19 combines with J gene TRBJ1-2; D perhaps matches TRBD1 (6 bases). Trimming took off 2 bases at V and 2 bases at J, with 9 bases between the two ends. Per germline, CDR1 LNHDA and CDR2 SQIVND (reference sequence). The CDR3 runs 14 residues. In nucleotides, the CDR3 is TGTGCCAGTAGTATACTGCAGGGGAACTATGGCTACACCTTC. Translating gives CASSILQGNYGYTF.

This chain links TRBV7-2 with TRBJ2-5, with 12 bases fitting TRBD2. The J call may be mistaken, given a closer DNA end match to TRBJ2-7. Germline CDR1 and CDR2: SGHTA and FQGNSA. The CDR3 loop spans 16 amino acids. CDR3 loop: CASSTTSGRFGGEQYF. The DNA of the CDR3 is TGTGCCAGCAGCACAACTAGCGGGAGGTTCGGAGGCGAGCAGTACTTC.

Turning to this clone: The same CDR3 is also encoded by other DNA sequences in this sample. V usage is TRBV28 and J usage is TRBJ1-2; 7 nucleotides line up with TRBD1. Germline V CDR1 and CDR2: MDHEN, SYDVKM. CDR3 length equals 13 residues. V trimming: 6 bases; J trimming: 1 base; junction bases outside the gene matches: 2. The CDR3 spells CASSYRGNYGYTF. Written as DNA, the CDR3 is TGTGCCAGCAGCTACAGGGGTAACTATGGCTACACCTTC.